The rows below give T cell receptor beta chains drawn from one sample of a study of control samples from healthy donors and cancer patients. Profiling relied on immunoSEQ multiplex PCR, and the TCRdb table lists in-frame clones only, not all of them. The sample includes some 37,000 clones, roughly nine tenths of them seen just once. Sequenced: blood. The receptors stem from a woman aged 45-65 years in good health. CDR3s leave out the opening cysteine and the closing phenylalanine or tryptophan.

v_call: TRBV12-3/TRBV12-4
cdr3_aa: ASSPSIGGYT

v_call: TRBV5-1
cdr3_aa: ASSDSGNTNEKLF

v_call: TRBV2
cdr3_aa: ASSVDRFNSPLH

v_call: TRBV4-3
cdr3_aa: ASSSDGRSEQY

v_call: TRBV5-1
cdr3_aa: ASSLGDSSAKNIQY

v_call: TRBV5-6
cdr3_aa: ASSLFPGVSSYEQY

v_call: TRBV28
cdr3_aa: ASSLPLAGNNEQF

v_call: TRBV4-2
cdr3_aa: ASSQERGGSNQPQH

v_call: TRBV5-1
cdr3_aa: ASSLAGGQLETQY

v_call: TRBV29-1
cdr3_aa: VADNTEAF

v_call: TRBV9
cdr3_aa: ASSVVGGTTGELF

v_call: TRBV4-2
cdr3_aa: ASSQDALREAF

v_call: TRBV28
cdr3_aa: ASSSSVRGGNQPQH

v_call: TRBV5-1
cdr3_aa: ASSLVVNYGYT

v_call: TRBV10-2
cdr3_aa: ASSEMARANYGYT

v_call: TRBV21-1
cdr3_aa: ASSKEGSPLH

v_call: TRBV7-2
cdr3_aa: ASTRWGGSSYNEQF

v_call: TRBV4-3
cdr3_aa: ASSPTGGQSDYGYT

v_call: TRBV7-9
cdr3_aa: ASSLRLYTEAF

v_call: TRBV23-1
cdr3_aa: ASSSRPGVNTEAF

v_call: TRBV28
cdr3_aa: ATRRQGALDGYT

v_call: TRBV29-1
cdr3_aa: SVEDRPLTGAHYRTDTQY

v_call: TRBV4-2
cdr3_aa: ASSQGRTGPTDTQY

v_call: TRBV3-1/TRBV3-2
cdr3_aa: ASSQGGGPGELF

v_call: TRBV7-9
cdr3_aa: ASSLGTESNYGYT

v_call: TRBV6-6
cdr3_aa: ASSNSGGPTDTQY

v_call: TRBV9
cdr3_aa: ASSVRGSGTGELF

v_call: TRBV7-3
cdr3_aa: ASSPGISYGYT

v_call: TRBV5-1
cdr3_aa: ASSSGLGEQY

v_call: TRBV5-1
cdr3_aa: ASSSDSTSYEQY

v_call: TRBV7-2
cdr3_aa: ASSLDAAPGGYT

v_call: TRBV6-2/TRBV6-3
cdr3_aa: ASSFQGYREGYT

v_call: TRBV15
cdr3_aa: ATSRGAEVHYGYT

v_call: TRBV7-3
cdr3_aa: ASSPTGQGANTEAF

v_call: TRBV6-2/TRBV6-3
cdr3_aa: ASSYPHGGQPQH

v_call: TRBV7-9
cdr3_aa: ASSADVNTGELF

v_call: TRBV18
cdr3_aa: ASSPLAGGRRRGNEQF

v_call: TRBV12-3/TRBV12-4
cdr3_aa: ASSLNTGNTIY

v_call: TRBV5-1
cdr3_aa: ASSSVGGSGANVLT

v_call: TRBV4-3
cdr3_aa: ASSQEATGPQH

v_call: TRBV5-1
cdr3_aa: ASSLGASQYNEQF

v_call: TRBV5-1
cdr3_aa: ASSSYRGNGANVLT

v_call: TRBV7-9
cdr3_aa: ASCLRKSHQETQY

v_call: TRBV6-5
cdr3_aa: ASSPLGGSYEKLF

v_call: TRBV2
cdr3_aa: ASSYRDLRYNSPLH

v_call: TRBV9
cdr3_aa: ASSVGNYGYT

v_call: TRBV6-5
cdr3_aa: ASRRQGGYT

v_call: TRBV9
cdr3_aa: ASSRTGDTEAF

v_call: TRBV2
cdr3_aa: ASSSGTPSGNTIY

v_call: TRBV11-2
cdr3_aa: ASSRDRNGYT

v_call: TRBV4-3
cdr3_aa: ASSQDGLDYGYT

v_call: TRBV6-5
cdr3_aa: ASRFPGQGYEQY

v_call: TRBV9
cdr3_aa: ASSVGVDSSYNEQF

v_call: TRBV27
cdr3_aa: ASSSSGVGGNSPLH

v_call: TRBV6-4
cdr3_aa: ASSDSSRRNSPLH